The entry below describes one T cell receptor beta chain. Its cognate antigen has yet to be identified. Base qualities are not at hand, and no much larger clone is one base apart. TCRbeta CDR3 regions were amplified from genomic DNA using the immunoSEQ Assay, a bias-controlled multiplex PCR. The original methods were these. Nucleated cell counts per sample were estimated from amplification of reference gene primers within the assay. To quantify the absolute abundance of each unique TCRbeta CDR3 rearrangement, sequence reads were collapsed and filtered. For each sample, productive Simpson clonality was calculated as the square root of Simpson's diversity index across productive rearrangements. TCRdb stores this immuneACCESS table with in-frame sequences only. Part of the clones is absent; in the studies checked, under half of the shortfall reflects unresolved V genes, and no reason is known for the rest. That table is the source of V, J and clone size, and D and trimming were worked out from the DNA. The sample table shows under 150,000 clones, and roughly 84% are seen once. The biggest ten clones account for 5% to 7% of the sample.

The record originates from a study of blood T cell repertoires in COVID-19 (dated by TCRdb to the early 2020s). For context, the study as a whole: Collaborator samples came from the United States, Italy and Spain and covered acute and convalescent phases of COVID-19. The prospective study material was composed of cDNA or gDNA derived from T cells, B-cell-depleted T cells, or PBMCs. Where available, HLA class I and class II types were obtained from metadata supplied by the sample provider rather than from assay-based typing. Sample metadata almost always included a de-identified subject ID, COVID-19 status, age in years and sex. The repertoires were released in a freely available public database meant as a resource for research on the immune response to SARS-CoV-2. The dataset comprised deeply sampled blood TCRbeta repertoires from subjects exposed to, actively infected with, or recovered from COVID-19. Samples were obtained from the ongoing ImmuneRACE study (first 160 participants) and from some 1,300 subjects provided by 6 global collaborators. The investigation overall reported the following: How much clinical and demographic metadata was included differed by source and by participant, and the metadata was provided uncurated.

Participants in the prospective study were enrolled through a virtual design, were aged about 18 to 100 years, and lived in roughly 25 United States geographic areas. In the prospective study, participants were assigned to cohorts based on the clinical history participants reported in a screening survey and a study questionnaire. Exposed participants had been in contact with someone with a PCR-confirmed or clinician-diagnosed COVID-19 case within 2 weeks of study entry. In the prospective study, mobile phlebotomists collected whole blood, serum and a nasopharyngeal or oropharyngeal swab from each participant. Over an approximately 2-month period, participants in the prospective study had the option of providing additional blood draws and questionnaires. Prospective study blood samples were shipped either frozen or at room temperature before DNA extraction. Sample: PBMCs or T cells enriched from blood (not recorded which). The source is a woman in her forties or fifties who had been exposed to COVID-19.

The sequenced DNA: TGTGCCAGCAGCTCCCTTACAGGGGCTGGAAACACCATATATTTT. Its amino acids are CASSSLTGAGNTIYF. The V and J segments used are TRBV7-3 and TRBJ1-3; TRBD1 fits 7 bases in the junction. V loses 4 bases at its end and J loses 2 bases; junction bases beyond the gene matches: 5. The CDR3 runs 15 amino acids, cysteine and phenylalanine included. Of all the DNA, just the CDR3 is kept, 45 bases in frame from base 1. From the germline V gene, CDR1 is SGHTA and CDR2 is FQGTGA.